This T cell receptor beta chain was recorded in a study of PD-1 blockade in classical Hodgkin lymphoma. Study context: Treatment was intravenous nivolumab, 3 mg/kg every 2 weeks, until progression. Study conclusions and caveats: Reported baseline diversity: healthy donors highest, relapsed/refractory patients lowest. Complete responders' diversity at baseline resembled that of newly diagnosed patients.

About this clone: Its antigen is still unknown.

Time point indicated: cycle 4 day 1 (C4D1), after 6 weeks of nivolumab. Brentuximab vedotin exposure varied, and every patient relapsed after autologous stem cell transplantation. The assay was immunoSEQ multiplex PCR, and TCRdb's table has in-frame clones only and misses some. The repertoire holds tens of thousands of clones, with approximately 90% as singletons. The clonotype was recovered from a human donor with classical Hodgkin lymphoma. Sample: peripheral blood mononuclear cells (PBMCs), taken before the fourth cycle of nivolumab.

The CDR3 DNA reads as TGTGCCAGCAGCTTGGCCGGCACAGATACGCAGTATTTT. Translated: CASSLAGTDTQYF. The chain carries TRBV5-6 and TRBJ2-3; D unclear. V was clipped by 0 bases and J by 1 base, with 3 bases between them. There are 13 residues in the CDR3. Germline V gene lookup returns CDR1 SGHDT and CDR2 YYEEEE.